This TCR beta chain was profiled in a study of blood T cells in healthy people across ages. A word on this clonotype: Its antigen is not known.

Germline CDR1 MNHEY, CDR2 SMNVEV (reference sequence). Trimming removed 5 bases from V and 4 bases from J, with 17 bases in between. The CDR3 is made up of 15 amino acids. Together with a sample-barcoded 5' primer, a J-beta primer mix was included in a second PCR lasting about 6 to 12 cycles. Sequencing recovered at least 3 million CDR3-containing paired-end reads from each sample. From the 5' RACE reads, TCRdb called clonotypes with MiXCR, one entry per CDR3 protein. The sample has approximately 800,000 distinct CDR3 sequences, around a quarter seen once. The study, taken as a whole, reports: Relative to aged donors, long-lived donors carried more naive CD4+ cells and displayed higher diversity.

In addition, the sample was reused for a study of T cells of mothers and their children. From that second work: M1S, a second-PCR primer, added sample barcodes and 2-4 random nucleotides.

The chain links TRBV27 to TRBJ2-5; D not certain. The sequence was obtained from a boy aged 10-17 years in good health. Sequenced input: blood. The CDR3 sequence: CASSPLPGAGETQYF. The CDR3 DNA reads TGTGCCAGCAGTCCCCTACCCGGAGCCGGAGAGACCCAGTACTTC.